The subject of this entry is one TCR beta chain. Trimming shortened V by 1 base and J by 1 base, and 8 bases separated the two germline ends. There are 14 residues in the CDR3. Germline V CDR1 and CDR2: LNHNV, YYDKDF (reference sequence). Produced via immunoSEQ multiplex PCR; TCRdb's table is partial and in-frame only. The data hold about 350,000 clones, with roughly 81% observed a single time. This record comes from a study of Ad26.COV2.S vaccination and SARS-CoV-2 variants. Treatment specified: approximately 18 received Ad26.COV2.S at low or high dose, single or two shots; about five received placebo; per-sample allocation not given. Material that was analyzed had been drawn on day 63 after the first vaccine or placebo injection.

The chain employs TRBV15 and TRBJ2-7, with D perhaps matching TRBD1 (6 bases). This specimen consisted of peripheral blood, obtained in a trial of Ad26.COV2.S vaccine versus placebo. The clonotype originates from a person aged 18 to 59 who received the Ad26.COV2.S COVID-19 vaccine or a placebo. DNA for the CDR3: TGTGCCACCAGCAGAGCGGGACAATCCTACGAGCAGTACTTC. It codes for CATSRAGQSYEQYF.